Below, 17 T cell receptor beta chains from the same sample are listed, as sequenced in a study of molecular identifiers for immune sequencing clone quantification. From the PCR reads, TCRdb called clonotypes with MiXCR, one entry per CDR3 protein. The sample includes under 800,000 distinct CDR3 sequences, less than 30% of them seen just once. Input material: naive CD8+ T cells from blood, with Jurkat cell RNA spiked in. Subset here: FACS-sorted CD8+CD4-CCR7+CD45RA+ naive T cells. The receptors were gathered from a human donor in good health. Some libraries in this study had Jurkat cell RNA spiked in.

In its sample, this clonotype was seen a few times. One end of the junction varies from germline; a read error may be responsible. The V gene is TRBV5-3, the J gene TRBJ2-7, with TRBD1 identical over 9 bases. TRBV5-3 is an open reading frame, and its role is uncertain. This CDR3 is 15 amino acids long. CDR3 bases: TGTGCCAGCAGCTTGGATGGACAGGGGTACAACGAGCAGTACTTC. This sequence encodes CASSLDGQGYNEQYF.

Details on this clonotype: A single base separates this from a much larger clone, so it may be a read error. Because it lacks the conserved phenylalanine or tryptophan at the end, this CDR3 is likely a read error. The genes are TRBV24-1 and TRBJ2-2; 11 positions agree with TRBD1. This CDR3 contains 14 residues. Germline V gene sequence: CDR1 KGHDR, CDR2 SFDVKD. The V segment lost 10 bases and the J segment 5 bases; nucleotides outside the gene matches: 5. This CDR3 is CATRTGGRTGELFL. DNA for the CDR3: TGTGCCACAAGGACAGGGGGCAGGACCGGGGAGCTGTTTCTT.

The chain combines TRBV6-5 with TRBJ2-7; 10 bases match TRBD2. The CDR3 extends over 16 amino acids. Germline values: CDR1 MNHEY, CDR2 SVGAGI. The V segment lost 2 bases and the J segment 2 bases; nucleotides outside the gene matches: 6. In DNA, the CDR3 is TGTGCCAGCAGTTACAGTCCTAGCGGGAGCCCCTACGAGCAGTACTTC. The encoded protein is CASSYSPSGSPYEQYF.

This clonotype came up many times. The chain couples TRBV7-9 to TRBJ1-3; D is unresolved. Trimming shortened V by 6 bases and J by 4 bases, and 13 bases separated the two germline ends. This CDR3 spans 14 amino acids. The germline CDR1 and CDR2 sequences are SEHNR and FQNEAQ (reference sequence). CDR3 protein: CASRDARWGNTIYF. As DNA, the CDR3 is TGTGCCAGCAGGGATGCCCGTTGGGGAAACACCATATATTTT.

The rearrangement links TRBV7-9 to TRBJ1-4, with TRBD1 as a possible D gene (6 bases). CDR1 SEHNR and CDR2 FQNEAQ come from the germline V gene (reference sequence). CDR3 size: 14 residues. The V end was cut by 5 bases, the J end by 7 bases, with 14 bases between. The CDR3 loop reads CASSKTGLSEKLFF. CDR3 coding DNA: TGTGCCAGCAGCAAGACAGGACTTAGTGAAAAACTGTTTTTT.

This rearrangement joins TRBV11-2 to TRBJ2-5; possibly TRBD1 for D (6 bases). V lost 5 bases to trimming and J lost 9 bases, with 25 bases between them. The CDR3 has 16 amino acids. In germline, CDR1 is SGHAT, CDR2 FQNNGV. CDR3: CASSTGTGQTFDPQYF. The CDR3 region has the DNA TGTGCCAGCAGCACAGGGACCGGCCAGACCTTTGATCCCCAGTACTTC.

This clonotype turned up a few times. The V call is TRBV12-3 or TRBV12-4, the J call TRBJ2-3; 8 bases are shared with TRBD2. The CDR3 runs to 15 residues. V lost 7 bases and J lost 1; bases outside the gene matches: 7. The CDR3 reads CASTRGGSGTDTQYF. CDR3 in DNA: TGTGCCAGCACCCGGGGGGGGTCTGGCACAGATACGCAGTATTTT.

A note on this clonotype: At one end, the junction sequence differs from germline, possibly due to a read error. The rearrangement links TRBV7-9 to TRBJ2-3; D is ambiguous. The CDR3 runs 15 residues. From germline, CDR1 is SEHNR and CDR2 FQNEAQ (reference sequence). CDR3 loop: CASSLVSSPTDTPSF. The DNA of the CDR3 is TGTGCCAGCAGCTTAGTCTCTTCCCCCACAGATACGCCGTCTTTT.

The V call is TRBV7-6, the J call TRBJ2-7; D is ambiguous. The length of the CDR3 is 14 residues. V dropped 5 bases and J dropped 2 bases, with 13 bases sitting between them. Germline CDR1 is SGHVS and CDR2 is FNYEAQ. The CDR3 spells CASSLRTAPYEQYF. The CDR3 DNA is TGTGCCAGCAGCCTCCGGACGGCCCCCTACGAGCAGTACTTC.

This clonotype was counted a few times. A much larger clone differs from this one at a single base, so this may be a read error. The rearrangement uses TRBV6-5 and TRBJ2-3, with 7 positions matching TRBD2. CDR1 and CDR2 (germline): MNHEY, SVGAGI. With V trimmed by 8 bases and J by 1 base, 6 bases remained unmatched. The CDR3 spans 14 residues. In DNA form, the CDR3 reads TGTGCCAGCTGGGGGGGGTTAGGCACAGATACGCAGTATTTT. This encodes CASWGGLGTDTQYF.

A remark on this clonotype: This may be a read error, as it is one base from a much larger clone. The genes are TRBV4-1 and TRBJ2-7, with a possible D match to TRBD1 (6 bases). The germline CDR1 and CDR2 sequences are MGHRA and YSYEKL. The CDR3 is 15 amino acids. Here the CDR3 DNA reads TGCGCCAGCAGCCACTTCAGGGGTAGCTCCTACAAGCAGTACTTC. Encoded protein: CASSHFRGSSYKQYF.

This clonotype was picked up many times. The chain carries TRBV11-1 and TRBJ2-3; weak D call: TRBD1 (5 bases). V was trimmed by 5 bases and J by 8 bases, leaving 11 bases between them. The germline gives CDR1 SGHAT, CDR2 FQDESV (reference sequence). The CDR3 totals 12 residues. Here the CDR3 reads CASSTEGVTQYF. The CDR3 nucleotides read TGTGCCAGCAGCACCGAAGGGGTTACGCAGTATTTT.

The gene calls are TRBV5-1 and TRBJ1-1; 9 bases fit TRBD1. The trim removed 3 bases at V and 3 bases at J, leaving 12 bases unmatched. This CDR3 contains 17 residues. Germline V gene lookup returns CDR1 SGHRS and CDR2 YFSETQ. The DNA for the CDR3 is TGCGCCAGCAGCTCAGTCGGACAGGGGAGCTTCGACACTGAAGCTTTCTTT. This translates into CASSSVGQGSFDTEAFF.

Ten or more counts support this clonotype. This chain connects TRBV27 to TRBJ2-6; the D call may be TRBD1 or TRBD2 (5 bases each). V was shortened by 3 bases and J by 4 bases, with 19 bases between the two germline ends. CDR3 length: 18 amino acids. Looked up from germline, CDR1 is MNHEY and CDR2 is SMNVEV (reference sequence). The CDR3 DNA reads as TGTGCCAGCAGTTTGCAGGGTGGCAGGACGGGGGGGGCCAACGTCCTGACTTTC. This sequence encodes CASSLQGGRTGGANVLTF.

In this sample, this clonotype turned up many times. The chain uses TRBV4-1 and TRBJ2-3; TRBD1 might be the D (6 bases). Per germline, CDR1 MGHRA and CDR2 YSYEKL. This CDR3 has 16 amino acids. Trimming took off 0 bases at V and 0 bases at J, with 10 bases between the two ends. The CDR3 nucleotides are TGCGCCAGCAGCCAAGAGTACAGGGCCAGCACAGATACGCAGTATTTT. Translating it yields CASSQEYRASTDTQYF.

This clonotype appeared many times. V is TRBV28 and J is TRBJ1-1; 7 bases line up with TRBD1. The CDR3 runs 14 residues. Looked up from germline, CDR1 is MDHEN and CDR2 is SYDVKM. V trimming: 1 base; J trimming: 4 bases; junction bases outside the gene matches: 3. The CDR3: CASSLYGTVTEAFF. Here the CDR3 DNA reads TGTGCCAGCAGTTTATACGGGACAGTCACTGAAGCTTTCTTT. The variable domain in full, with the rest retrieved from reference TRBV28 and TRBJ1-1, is DVKVTQSSRYLVKRTGEKVFLECVQDMDHENMFWYRQDPGLGLRLIYFSYDVKMKEKGDIPEGYSVSREKKERFSLILESASTNQTSMYLCASSLYGTVTEAFFGQGTRLTVV.

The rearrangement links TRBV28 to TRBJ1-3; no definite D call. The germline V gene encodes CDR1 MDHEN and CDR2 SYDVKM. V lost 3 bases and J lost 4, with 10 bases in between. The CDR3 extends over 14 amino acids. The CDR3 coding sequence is TGTGCCAGCAGTTTTCGCGGGGAGGGAAACACCATATATTTT. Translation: CASSFRGEGNTIYF.